This TCR beta chain was identified during a study of post-analysis software for immune sequencing data. In the study overall: Both relapsing-remitting and secondary progressive multiple sclerosis featured among the disease courses, as did progressive-relapsing multiple sclerosis. Findings and caveats of the study: Same-batch samples co-clustered strongly by F measure. About 5 TRBV segments were more frequent in patients than controls; TRBV5-6, TRBV5-1 and TRBV20-1 belonged to this group. Multiple sclerosis patients showed significantly lower normalized Chao1 diversity than controls did.

This clonotype was counted many times. As yet, its antigen is unknown. Per germline, CDR1 SEHNR and CDR2 FQNEAQ (reference sequence). The V end was cut by 1 base, the J end by 7 bases, with 11 bases between. CDR3 length: 13 amino acids. cDNA libraries for TCR beta contained unique molecular identifiers. TCRdb recomputed calls from the PCR reads with MiXCR, one row per CDR3 protein. This sample yields about 200,000 distinct CDR3 sequences, of which over 25% are seen a single time; 3% to 3.5% belongs to the top ten. The receptor's source is a girl aged 2-17 years with multiple sclerosis. Sequenced material: blood. The rearrangement links TRBV7-9 to TRBJ2-7; D may be TRBD2 (6 bases). The CDR3 DNA reads TGTGCCAGCAGCTTAGTTTCGGCGGGAGAGCAGTACTTC. This sequence encodes CASSLVSAGEQYF.